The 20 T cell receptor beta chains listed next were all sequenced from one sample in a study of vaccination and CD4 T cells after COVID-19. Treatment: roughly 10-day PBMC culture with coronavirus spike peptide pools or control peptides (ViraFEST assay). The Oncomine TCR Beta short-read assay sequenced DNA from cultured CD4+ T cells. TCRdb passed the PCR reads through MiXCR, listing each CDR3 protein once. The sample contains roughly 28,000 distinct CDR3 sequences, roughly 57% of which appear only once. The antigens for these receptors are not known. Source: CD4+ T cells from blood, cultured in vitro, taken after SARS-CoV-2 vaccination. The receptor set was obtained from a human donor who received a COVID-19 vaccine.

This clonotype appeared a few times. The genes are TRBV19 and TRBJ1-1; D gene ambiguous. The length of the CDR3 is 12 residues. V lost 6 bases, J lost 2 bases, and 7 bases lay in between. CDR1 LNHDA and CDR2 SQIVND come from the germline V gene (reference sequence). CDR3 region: CASREPNTEAFF. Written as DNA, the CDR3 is TGTGCCAGTAGGGAACCAAACACTGAAGCTTTCTTT.

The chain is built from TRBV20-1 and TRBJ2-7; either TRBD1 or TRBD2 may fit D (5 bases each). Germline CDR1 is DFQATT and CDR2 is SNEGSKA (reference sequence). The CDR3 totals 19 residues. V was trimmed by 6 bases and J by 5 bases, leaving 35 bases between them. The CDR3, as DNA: TGCAGTGCCCATCCGCGAATGGGGGTAGTTCAGCTTTACAACCACGAGCAGTACTTC. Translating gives CSAHPRMGVVQLYNHEQYF.

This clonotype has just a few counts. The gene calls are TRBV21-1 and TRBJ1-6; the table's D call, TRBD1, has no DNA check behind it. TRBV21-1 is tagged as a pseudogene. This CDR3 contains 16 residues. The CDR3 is CASSEDRASNNSPLHF. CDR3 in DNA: TGTGCCAGCAGCGAGGACAGGGCATCCAATAATTCACCCCTCCACTTT.

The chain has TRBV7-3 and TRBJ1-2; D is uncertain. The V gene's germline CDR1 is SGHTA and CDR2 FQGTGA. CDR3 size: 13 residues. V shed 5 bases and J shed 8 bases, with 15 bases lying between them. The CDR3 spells CASSPRERGGYTF. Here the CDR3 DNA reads TGTGCCAGCAGCCCTCGAGAGCGAGGGGGCTACACCTTC.

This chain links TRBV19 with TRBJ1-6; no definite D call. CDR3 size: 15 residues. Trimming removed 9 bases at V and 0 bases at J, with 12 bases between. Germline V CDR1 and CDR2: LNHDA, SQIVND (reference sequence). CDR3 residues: CASTLGSSYNSPLHF. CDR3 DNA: TGTGCCAGCACCTTGGGCAGCTCCTATAATTCACCCCTCCACTTT.

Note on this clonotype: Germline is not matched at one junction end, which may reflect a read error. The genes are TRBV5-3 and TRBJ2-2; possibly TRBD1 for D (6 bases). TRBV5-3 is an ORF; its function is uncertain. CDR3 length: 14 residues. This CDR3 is CASSFAGAGGELFF. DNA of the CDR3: TGTGCCAGCAGCTTCGCAGGGGCTGGCGGGGAGCTGTTTTTT.

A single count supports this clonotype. DNA for the CDR3: TGCAGCGTTGAGACAGATAACTATGGCTACACCTTC. Translated: CSVETDNYGYTF. The rearrangement links TRBV29-1 to TRBJ1-2; D might be TRBD1 (5 bases). Trimming removed 3 bases at V and 1 base at J, with 6 bases between. This CDR3 region has 12 residues. Germline V gene lookup returns CDR1 SQVTM and CDR2 ANQGSEA.

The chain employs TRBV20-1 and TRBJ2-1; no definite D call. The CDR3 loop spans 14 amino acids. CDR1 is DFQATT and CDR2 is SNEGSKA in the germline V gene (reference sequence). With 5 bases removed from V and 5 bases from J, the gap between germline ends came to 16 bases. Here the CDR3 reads CSAPGVPLDNEQFF. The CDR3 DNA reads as TGCAGTGCTCCCGGTGTCCCCCTCGACAATGAGCAGTTCTTC.

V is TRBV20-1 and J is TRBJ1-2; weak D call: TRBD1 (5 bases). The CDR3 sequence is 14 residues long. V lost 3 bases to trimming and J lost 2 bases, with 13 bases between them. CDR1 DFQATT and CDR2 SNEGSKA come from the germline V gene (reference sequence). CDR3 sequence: CSASIPGGNYGYTF. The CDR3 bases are TGCAGTGCTAGTATCCCTGGGGGAAACTATGGCTACACCTTC.

CDR3 DNA: TGTGCCAGCAGCTTAGTGGCAGGAACTAGCACAGATACGCAGTATTTT. Translating it yields CASSLVAGTSTDTQYF. The chain links TRBV7-8 to TRBJ2-3, with D unclear. The germline V gene encodes CDR1 SGHVS and CDR2 FQNEAQ. V was trimmed by 1 base and J by 0 bases, leaving 11 bases between them. The CDR3 extends over 16 amino acids.

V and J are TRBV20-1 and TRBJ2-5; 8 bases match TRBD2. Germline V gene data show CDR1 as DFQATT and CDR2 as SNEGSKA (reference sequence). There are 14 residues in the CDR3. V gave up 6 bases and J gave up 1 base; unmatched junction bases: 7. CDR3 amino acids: CSAAGGGIQETQYF. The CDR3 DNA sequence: TGCAGTGCCGCCGGCGGGGGGATCCAAGAGACCCAGTACTTC.

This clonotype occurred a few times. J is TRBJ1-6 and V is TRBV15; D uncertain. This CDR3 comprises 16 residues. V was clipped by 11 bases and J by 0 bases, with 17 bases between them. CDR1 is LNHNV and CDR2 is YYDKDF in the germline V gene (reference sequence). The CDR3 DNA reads TGTGCCCCAACAGCAGAGTATAGCTCCTATAATTCACCCCTCCACTTT. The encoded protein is CAPTAEYSSYNSPLHF.

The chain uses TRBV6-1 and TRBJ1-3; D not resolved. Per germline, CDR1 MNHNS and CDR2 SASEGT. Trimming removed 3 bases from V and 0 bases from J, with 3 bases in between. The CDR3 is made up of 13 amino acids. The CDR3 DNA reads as TGTGCCAGCAGTGATCTCTCTGGAAACACCATATATTTT. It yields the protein CASSDLSGNTIYF.

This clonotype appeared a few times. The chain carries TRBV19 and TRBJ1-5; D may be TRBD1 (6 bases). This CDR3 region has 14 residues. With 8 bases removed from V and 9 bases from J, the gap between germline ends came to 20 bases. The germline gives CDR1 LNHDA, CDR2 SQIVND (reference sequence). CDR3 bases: TGTGCCAGTTACACCCAGGGGATGGAATGGCCCCAGCATTTT. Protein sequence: CASYTQGMEWPQHF.

Written as DNA, the CDR3 is TGTGCCAGCAGTTTATTAATATCCGACAATGAGCAGTTCTTC. Its translation is CASSLLISDNEQFF. The chain joins TRBV12-3 or TRBV12-4 to TRBJ2-1; D remains ambiguous. The CDR3 consists of 14 residues. Trimming stripped 2 bases from V and 5 bases from J, with 10 bases between.

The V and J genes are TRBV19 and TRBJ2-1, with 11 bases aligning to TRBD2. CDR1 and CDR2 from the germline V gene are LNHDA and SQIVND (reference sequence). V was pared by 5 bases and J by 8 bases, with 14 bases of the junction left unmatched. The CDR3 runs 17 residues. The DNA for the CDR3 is TGTGCCAGTAGTCCGAGAGCCCGTAGCGGGGGGGCCTATGAGCAGTTCTTC. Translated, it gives CASSPRARSGGAYEQFF.

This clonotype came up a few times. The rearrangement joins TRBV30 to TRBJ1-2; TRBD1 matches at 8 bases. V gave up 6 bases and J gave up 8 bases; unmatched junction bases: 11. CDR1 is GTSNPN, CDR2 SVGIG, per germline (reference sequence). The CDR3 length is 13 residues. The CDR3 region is CACLGQAGLGYTF. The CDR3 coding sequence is TGTGCCTGCCTGGGACAGGCCGGGTTGGGCTACACCTTC. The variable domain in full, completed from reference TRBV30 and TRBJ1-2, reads SQTIHQWPATLVQPVGSPLSLECTVEGTSNPNLYWYRQAAGRGLQLLFYSVGIGQISSEVPQNLSASRPQDRQFILSSKKLLLSDSGFYLCACLGQAGLGYTFGSGTRLTVV.

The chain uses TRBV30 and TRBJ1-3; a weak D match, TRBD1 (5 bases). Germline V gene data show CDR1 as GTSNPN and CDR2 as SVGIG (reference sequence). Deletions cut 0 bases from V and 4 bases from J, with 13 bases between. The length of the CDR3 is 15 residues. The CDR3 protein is CAWSVVGTFGNTIYF. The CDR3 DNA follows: TGTGCCTGGAGTGTAGTTGGGACGTTCGGAAACACCATATATTTT.

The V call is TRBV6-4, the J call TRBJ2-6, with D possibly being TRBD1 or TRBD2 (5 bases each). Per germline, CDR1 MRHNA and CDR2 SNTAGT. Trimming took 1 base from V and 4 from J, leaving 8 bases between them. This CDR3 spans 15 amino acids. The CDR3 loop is CASSDWGSGANVLTF. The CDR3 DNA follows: TGTGCCAGCAGTGACTGGGGGTCCGGGGCCAACGTCCTGACTTTC.

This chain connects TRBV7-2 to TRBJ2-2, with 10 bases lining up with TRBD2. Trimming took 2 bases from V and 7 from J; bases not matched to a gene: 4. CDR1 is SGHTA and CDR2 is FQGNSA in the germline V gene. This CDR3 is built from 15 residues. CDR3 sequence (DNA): TGTGCCAGCAGCTTAACTAGCGGGGTGGGCGGGGAGCTGTTTTTT. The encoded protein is CASSLTSGVGGELFF.